The clone carrying this T cell receptor beta chain has a count of ten or more. The CDR3 consists of 14 residues. Germline-derived CDR1 and CDR2 are SGHTA and FQGNSA. Losses at the gene ends were 8 bases for V and 4 bases for J; bases not matched to a gene: 7. Alongside a J-beta primer mix, a sample-barcoded 5' primer served in a second PCR lasting 7 to 11 cycles. In TCRdb, the 5' RACE reads were re-called with MiXCR into one record per CDR3 protein. Here the sample spans some 1.5 million distinct CDR3 sequences, under 30% being singletons. The sample comes from a study of blood T cells in healthy people across ages.

This receptor was identified in a woman between 25 and 40 years old in good health. The chain links TRBV7-2 to TRBJ2-7; 11 nucleotides align to TRBD2. Sequenced material: blood. For the CDR3, the DNA is TGTGCCAGCGAACTAGCGGGAGTGAAGTACGAGCAGTACTTC. This codes for CASELAGVKYEQYF.